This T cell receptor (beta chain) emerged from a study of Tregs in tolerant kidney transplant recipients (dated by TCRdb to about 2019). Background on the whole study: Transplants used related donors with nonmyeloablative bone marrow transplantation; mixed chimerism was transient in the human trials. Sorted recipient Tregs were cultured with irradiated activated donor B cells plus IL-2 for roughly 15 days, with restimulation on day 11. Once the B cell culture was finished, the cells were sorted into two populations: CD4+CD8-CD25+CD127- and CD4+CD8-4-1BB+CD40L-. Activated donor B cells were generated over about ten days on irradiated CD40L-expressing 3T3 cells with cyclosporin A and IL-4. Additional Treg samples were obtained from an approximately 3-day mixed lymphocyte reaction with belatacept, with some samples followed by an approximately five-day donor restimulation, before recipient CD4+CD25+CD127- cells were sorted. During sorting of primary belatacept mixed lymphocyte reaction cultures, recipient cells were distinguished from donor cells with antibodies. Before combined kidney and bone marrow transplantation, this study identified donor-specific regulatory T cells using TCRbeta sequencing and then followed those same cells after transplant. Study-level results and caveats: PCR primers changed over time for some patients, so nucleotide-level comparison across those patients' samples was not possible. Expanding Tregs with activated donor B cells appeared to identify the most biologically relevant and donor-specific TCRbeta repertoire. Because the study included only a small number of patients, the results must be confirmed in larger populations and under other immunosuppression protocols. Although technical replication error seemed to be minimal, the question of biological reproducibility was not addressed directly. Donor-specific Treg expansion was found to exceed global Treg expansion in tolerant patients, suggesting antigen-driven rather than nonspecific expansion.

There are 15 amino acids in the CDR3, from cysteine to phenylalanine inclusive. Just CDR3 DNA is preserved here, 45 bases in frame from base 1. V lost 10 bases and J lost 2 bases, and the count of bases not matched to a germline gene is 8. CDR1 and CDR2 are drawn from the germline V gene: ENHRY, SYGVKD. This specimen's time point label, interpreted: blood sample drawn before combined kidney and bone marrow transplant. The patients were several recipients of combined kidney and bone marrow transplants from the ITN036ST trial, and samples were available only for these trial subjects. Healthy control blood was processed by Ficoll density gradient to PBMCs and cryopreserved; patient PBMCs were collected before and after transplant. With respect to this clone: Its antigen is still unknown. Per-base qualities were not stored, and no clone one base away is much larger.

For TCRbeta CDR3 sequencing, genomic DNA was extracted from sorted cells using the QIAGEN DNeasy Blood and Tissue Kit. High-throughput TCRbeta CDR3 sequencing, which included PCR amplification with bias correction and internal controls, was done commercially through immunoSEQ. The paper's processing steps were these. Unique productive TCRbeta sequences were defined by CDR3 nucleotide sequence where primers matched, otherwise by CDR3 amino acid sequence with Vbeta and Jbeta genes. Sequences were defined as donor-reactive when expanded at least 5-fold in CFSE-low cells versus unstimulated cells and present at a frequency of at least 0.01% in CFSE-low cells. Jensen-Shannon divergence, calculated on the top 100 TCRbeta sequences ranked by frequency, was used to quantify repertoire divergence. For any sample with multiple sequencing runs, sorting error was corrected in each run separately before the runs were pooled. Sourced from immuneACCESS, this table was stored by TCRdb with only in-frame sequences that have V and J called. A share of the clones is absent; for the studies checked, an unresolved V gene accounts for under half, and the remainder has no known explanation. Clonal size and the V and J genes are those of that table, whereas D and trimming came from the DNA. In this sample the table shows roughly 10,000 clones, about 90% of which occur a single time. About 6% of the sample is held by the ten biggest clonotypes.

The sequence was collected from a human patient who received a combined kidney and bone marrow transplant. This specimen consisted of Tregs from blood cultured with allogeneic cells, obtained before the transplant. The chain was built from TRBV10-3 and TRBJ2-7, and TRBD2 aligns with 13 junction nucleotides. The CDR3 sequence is CATGGTSGMTYEQYF. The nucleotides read TGTGCCACAGGGGGGACTAGCGGGATGACCTACGAGCAGTACTTC.